Reported below is one TCR beta chain. As originally analysed: Reference gene primer amplification gave estimated nucleated cell counts. Using immunoSEQ multiplex PCR, the repertoire was profiled, and TCRdb retains in-frame clones only, with some absent. D and trimming come from the DNA, and the V and J calls and clone size come from that table. The sample records about 49,000 clones, 65% to 90% being singletons. The data originate from a study of blood T cell repertoires in COVID-19. Overall study: The origin of the acute and convalescent COVID-19 samples was the United States, Italy and Spain. The analysed material was cDNA or gDNA that came from T cells, B-cell-depleted T cells, or PBMCs.

The sequencing input was peripheral blood. The sequence was obtained from a woman aged 60-70 years with acute or convalescent COVID-19.

In DNA, the CDR3 is TGTGCCAGCAGTTTAAGGGTACAGGGGGCTGGGGGCTACACCTTC. This translates into CASSLRVQGAGGYTF. V gene TRBV27 combines with J gene TRBJ1-2, with 9 bases that match TRBD1. Germline values: CDR1 MNHEY, CDR2 SMNVEV (reference sequence). This CDR3 spans 15 amino acids. The ends lost 2 bases at V and 8 bases at J; junction bases unmatched: 9.